The present T cell receptor (beta chain) was sequenced within a study of long-term antiretroviral therapy in people with HIV. Overall study: When the earliest samples were collected, ART was typically delayed until CD4 counts fell.

Study-wide results and limits: From the mid-2000s to the late 2010s, blood was obtained, possibly while participants received older ART regimens. Pre-ART expanded TRB clones stayed dominant throughout, though often decreasing after ART.

The CDR3 is 14 amino acids. V shed 1 base, J shed 9 bases, and the junction held 5 bases outside the gene matches. Looked up from germline, CDR1 is MNHEY and CDR2 is SVGAGI. The immunoSEQ assay was v3.0, run at survey level. TCRdb keeps only in-frame clones here, not all; method: immunoSEQ multiplex PCR. The sample records 20,000 to 25,000 clones, more than 85% being singletons. On this clone itself: Its specificity is not known.

This material consisted of unsorted PBMCs, taken 7.6 years after starting antiretroviral therapy. The receptor's source is a middle-aged woman with HIV. V and J are TRBV6-5 and TRBJ1-1; 10 positions agree with TRBD1. The DNA of the CDR3 is TGTGCCAGCAGTTACTACGGACAGGGGGGCAAAGCTTTCTTT. This codes for CASSYYGQGGKAFF.